The table lists the clone carrying this TCR beta chain with many counts. Its target is not known. This entry is derived from a study of T-cell reconstitution after alpha-beta-depleted transplantation in children. The study, taken as a whole, reports: At one year after transplant, newly produced T cells mostly accounted for T-cell counts and diversity. Where alpha-beta T cells came from about two months after transplant was reportedly several hundred expanded graft clones.

This sample's TCRbeta library carried unique molecular identifier barcodes. TCRdb re-analysed the PCR reads in MiXCR, keeping a single row per CDR3 protein. The table has 220,000 or so distinct CDR3 sequences, around 7.5% seen once; the top ten hold 5% to 8%. The CDR3 sequence is 17 residues long. V lost 3 bases to trimming and J lost 9 bases; unmatched junction nucleotides: 13. Germline V CDR1 and CDR2: MDHEN, SYDVKM. The chain carries TRBV28 and TRBJ2-1; 11 nucleotides match TRBD2. The source is a male patient aged 10 to 17 who had a stem cell transplant for acute lymphoblastic leukemia, so the T cells may come from the graft donor. This specimen consisted of PBMCs, mostly from graft donor cells, obtained 180 days after TCRalphabeta/CD19-depleted stem cell transplant. The CDR3 coding sequence is TGTGCCAGCAGTTTCCCCACTCGACTAGCGGGAAAGGGTGAGCAGTTCTTC. Its protein is CASSFPTRLAGKGEQFF.